These T cell receptor beta chains were read from a single sample in a study of T cells after yellow fever vaccination. MiXCR, run by TCRdb on the 5' RACE reads, gives a single entry per CDR3 protein. The data contain 310,000 or so distinct CDR3 sequences, roughly 6.8% of them singletons. Sequenced here: PBMCs, sampled more than 40 days after the first yellow fever vaccination. These receptor sequences come from a man aged 18 to 30 who received the YFV17D yellow fever vaccine. Both conserved end residues are part of each CDR3. The order of the fields is D gene, J gene, V gene, clone size, CDR3 length, CDR3 protein, CDR3 DNA. The D gene is left open where the match is weak. Where a row states a size, it is once, few, many or the class of an expanded clone; other rows omit it.

>NA|TRBJ2-7|TRBV5-1|NA|16
CASSGLGVVASYEQYF
TGCGCCAGCAGCGGGTTAGGGGTCGTGGCCTCCTACGAGCAGTACTTC
>NA|TRBJ2-5|TRBV5-1|many|13
CASSYGSRETQYF
TGCGCCAGCTCATACGGGTCCCGGGAGACCCAGTACTTC
>NA|TRBJ2-3|TRBV7-7|many|16
CASSNRTTAFTDTQYF
TGTGCTAGCAGCAACCGAACCACAGCCTTCACAGATACGCAGTATTTT
>NA|TRBJ2-3|TRBV5-4|many|13
CASSFSGTDTQYF
TGTGCCAGCAGCTTTAGCGGCACAGATACGCAGTATTTT
>NA|TRBJ2-5|TRBV7-9|few|17
CASSGGLKDGGGQTQYF
TGTGCCAGCAGCGGAGGTCTCAAGGACGGGGGCGGACAGACCCAGTACTTC
>NA|TRBJ2-5|TRBV20-1|NA|12
CSARGNGETQYF
TGCAGTGCAAGGGGTAATGGGGAGACCCAGTACTTC
>NA|TRBJ2-2|TRBV5-4|NA|17
CASSFLRFQANTGELFF
TGTGCCAGCAGCTTCCTTCGGTTTCAAGCGAACACCGGGGAGCTGTTTTTT
>TRBD2|TRBJ2-3|TRBV20-1|many|14
CSAFLAGGGDTQYF
TGCAGTGCTTTTCTAGCGGGGGGTGGGGATACGCAGTATTTT
>NA|TRBJ2-3|TRBV10-1|few|14
CASSEGHSTDTQYF
TGCGCCAGCAGTGAAGGGCACAGCACAGATACGCAGTATTTT
>NA|TRBJ1-2|TRBV5-6|few|13
CASRNTVGYGYTF
TGTGCCAGCAGAAACACAGTGGGATATGGTTACACCTTC
>NA|TRBJ1-6|TRBV5-1|few|15
CASSDERAGNSPLHF
TGCGCCAGCAGCGACGAACGGGCTGGTAATTCACCCCTCCACTTT
>NA|TRBJ1-4|TRBV2|NA|14
CASSTQGAGEKLFF
TGTGCCAGCAGTACGCAAGGGGCAGGGGAAAAACTGTTTTTT
>NA|TRBJ1-1|TRBV9|few|14
CASSPSQGRTEAFF
TGTGCCAGCAGCCCGAGTCAGGGGCGGACTGAAGCTTTCTTT
>NA|TRBJ2-1|TRBV5-1|NA|16
CASRMGLTSSYNEQFF
TGCGCCAGCAGAATGGGGCTTACCAGCTCCTACAATGAGCAGTTCTTC
>TRBD1|TRBJ1-2|TRBV5-1|NA|14
CASSPPGQSYGYTF
TGCGCCAGCAGCCCCCCGGGACAGTCATATGGCTACACCTTC